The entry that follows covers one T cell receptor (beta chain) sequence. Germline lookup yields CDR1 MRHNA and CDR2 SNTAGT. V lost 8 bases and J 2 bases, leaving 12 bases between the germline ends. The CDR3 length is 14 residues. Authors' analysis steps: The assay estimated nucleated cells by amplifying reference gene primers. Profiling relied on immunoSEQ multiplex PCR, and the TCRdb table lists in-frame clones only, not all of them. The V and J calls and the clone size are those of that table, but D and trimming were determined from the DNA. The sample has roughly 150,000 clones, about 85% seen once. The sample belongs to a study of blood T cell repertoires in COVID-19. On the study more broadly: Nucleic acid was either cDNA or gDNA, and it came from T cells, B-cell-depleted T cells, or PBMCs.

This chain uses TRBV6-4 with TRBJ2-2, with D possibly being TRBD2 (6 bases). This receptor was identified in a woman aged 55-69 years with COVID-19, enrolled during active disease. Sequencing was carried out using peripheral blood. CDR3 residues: CASAGTSNTGELFF. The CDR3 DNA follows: TGTGCCAGCGCCGGGACTTCTAACACCGGGGAGCTGTTTTTT.